What follows is one TCR beta chain and its context. What was amplified from RNA transcripts were TCR beta CDR3 regions. Researchers ran a first-round RT-PCR on the TCR CDR3 using the HTBI primer set. TCRdb itself ran the multiplex PCR reads through MiXCR, one entry per CDR3 protein. Counted here are hundreds of thousands of distinct CDR3 sequences, roughly a third occurring once; the ten biggest clones make up less than 35%. Stable disease denoted Graves' hyperthyroidism without ophthalmopathy progression within 18 months. The study based diagnoses on clinical symptoms, serum thyroxine and TRAb, thyroid ultrasound and orbital computed tomography. This entry is derived from a study of T cells in Graves' hyperthyroidism and ophthalmopathy. CDR3 size: 13 residues. CDR1 LNHNV and CDR2 YYDKDF come from the germline V gene (reference sequence). V gave up 2 bases and J gave up 3 bases, with 6 bases separating them.

The genes are TRBV15 and TRBJ2-3; D not resolved. The source of this sequence is a woman between 40 and 50 years old with Graves' hyperthyroidism. The sample was blood. Here the CDR3 DNA reads TGTGCCACCAGCAGAATGGGGACAGATACGCAGTATTTT. Translation: CATSRMGTDTQYF.